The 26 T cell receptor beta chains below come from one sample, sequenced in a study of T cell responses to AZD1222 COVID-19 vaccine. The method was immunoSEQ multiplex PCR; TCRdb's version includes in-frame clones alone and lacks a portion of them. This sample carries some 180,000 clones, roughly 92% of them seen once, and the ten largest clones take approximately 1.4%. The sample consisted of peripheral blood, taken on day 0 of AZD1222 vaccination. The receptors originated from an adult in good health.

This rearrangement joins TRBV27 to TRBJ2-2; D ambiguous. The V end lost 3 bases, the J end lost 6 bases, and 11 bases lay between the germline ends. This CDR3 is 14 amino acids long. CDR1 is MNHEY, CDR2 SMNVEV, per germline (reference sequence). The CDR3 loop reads CASSLNRAPGELFF. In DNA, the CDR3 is TGTGCCAGCAGTTTGAATCGGGCTCCCGGGGAGCTGTTTTTT.

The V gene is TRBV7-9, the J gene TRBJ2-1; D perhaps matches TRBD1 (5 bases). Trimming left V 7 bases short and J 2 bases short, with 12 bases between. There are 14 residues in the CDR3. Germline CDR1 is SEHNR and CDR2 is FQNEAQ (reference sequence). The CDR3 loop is CASKDTGTYNEQFF. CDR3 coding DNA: TGTGCCAGCAAGGACACCGGAACCTACAATGAGCAGTTCTTC.

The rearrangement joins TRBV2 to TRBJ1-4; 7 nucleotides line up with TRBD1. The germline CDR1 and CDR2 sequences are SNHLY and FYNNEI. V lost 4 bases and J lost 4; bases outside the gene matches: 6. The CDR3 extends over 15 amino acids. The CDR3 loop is CASSAGGTDNEKLFF. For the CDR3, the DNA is TGTGCCAGCAGTGCCGGCGGGACAGATAATGAAAAACTGTTTTTT.

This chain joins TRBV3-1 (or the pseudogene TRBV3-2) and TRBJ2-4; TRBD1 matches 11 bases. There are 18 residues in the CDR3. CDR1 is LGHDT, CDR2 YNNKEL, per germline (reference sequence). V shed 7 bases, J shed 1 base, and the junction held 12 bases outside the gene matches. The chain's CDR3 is CASTNGQGAPMAKNIQYF. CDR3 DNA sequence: TGTGCCAGCACCAACGGACAGGGGGCGCCTATGGCCAAAAACATTCAGTACTTC.

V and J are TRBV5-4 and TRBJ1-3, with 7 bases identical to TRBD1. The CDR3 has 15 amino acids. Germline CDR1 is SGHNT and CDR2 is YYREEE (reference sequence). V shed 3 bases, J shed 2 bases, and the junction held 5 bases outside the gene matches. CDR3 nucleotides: TGTGCCAGCAGCTCAACAGGGGAGGCTGGAAACACCATATATTTT. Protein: CASSSTGEAGNTIYF.

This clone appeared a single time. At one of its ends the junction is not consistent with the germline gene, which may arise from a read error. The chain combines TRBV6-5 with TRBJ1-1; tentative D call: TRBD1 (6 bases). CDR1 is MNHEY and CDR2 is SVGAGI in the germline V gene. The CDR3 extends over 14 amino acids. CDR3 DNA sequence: TGTGCCAGCAGTTACTCGGACAGTAACATTGAAGCTTTCTTT. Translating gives CASSYSDSNIEAFF.

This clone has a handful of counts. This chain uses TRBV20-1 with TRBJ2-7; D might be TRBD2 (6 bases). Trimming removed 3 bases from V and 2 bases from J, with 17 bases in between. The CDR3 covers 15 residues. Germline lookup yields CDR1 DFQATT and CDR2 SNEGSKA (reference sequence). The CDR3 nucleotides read TGCAGTGCTAGTGGGCTAGCGTCGCATCCCTACGAGCAGTACTTC. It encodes CSASGLASHPYEQYF.

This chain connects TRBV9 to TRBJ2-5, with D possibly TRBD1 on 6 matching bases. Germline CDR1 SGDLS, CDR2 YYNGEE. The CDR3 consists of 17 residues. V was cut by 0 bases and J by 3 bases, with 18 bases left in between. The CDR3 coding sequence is TGTGCCAGCAGCGTAGGTGTGGTCAGGGGCCGGGAAGAGACCCAGTACTTC. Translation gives CASSVGVVRGREETQYF.

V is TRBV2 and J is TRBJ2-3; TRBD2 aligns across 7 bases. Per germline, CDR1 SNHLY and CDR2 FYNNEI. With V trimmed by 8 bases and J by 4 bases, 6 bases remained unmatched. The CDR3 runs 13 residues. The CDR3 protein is CASVWGGADTQYF. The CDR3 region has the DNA TGTGCCAGCGTATGGGGAGGGGCAGATACGCAGTATTTT. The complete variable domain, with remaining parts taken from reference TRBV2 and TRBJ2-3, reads EPEVTQTPSHQVTQMGQEVILRCVPISNHLYFYWYRQILGQKVEFLVSFYNNEISEKSEIFDDQFSVERPDGSNFTLKIRSTKLEDSAMYFCASVWGGADTQYFGPGTRLTVL.

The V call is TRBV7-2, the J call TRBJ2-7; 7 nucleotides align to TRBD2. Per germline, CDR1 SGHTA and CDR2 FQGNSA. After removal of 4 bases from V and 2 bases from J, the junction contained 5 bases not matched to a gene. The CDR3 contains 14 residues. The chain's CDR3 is CASSSAGTTYEQYF. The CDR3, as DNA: TGTGCCAGCAGCTCCGCCGGGACTACCTACGAGCAGTACTTC.

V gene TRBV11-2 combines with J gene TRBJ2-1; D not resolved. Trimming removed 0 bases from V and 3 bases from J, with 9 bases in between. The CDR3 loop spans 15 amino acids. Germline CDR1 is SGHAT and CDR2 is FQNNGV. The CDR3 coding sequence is TGTGCCAGCAGCTTAGATAGCCCGATCTACAATGAGCAGTTCTTC. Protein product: CASSLDSPIYNEQFF.

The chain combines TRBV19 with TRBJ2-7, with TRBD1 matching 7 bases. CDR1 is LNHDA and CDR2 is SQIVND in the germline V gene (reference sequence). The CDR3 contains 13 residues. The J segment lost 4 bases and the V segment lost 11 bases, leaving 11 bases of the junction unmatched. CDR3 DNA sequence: TGTGCCTCCAGCAAGGGGGCGGAGTACGAGCAGTACTTC. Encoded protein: CASSKGAEYEQYF.

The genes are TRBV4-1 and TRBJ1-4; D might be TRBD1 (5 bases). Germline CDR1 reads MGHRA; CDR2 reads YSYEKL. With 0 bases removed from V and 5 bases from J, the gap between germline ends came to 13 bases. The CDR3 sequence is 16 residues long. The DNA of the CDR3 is TGCGCCAGCAGCCAAGAGGGGTGGGGACGGAATGAAAAACTGTTTTTT. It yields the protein CASSQEGWGRNEKLFF.

CDR3 DNA: TGTGCCAGCAGCCTTGGGACAGGGGGATACACCGGGGAGCTGTTTTTT. It translates to CASSLGTGGYTGELFF. The rearrangement uses TRBV7-9 and TRBJ2-2, with 11 positions matching TRBD1. J lost 3 bases, V lost 5 bases, and 5 bases had no gene match. Germline V gene data show CDR1 as SEHNR and CDR2 as FQNEAQ (reference sequence). This CDR3 contains 16 residues. Combining the CDR3 with reference TRBV7-9 and TRBJ2-2 gives the whole variable domain DTGVSQNPRHKITKRGQNVTFRCDPISEHNRLYWYRQTLGQGPEFLTYFQNEAQLEKSRLLSDRFSAERPKGSFSTLEIQRTEQGDSAMYLCASSLGTGGYTGELFFGEGSRLTVL.

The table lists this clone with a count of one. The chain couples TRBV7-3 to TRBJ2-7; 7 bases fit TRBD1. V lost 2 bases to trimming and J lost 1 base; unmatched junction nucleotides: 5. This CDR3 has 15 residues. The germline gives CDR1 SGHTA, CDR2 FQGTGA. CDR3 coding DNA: TGTGCCAGCAGCTTAGAAGCAGGGGGTTCCTACGAGCAGTACTTC. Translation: CASSLEAGGSYEQYF.

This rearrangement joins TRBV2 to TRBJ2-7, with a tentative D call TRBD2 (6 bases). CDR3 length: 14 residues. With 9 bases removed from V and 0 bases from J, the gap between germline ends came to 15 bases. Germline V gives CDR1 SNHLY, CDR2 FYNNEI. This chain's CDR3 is CASGEVWSSYEQYF. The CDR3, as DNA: TGTGCCAGTGGGGAGGTTTGGAGCTCCTACGAGCAGTACTTC.

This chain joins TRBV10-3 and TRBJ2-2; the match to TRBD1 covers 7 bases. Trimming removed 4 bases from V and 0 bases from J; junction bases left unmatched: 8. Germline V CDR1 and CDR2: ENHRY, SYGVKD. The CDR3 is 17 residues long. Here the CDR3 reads CAISVGQHIPNTGELFF. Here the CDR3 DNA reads TGTGCCATCAGTGTGGGACAGCACATACCGAACACCGGGGAGCTGTTTTTT.

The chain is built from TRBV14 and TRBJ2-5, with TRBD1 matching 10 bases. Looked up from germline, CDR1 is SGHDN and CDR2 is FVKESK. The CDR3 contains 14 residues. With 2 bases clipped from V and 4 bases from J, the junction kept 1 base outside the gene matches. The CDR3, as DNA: TGTGCCAGCAGCCAAAGGACAGGGGGAGAGACCCAGTACTTC. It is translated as CASSQRTGGETQYF.

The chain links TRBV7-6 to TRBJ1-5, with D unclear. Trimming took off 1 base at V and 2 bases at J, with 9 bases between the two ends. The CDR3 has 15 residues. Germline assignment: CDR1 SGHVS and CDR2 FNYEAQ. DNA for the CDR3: TGTGCCAGCAGCTTAGTGGGAGGTGGCAATCAGCCCCAGCATTTT. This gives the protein CASSLVGGGNQPQHF.

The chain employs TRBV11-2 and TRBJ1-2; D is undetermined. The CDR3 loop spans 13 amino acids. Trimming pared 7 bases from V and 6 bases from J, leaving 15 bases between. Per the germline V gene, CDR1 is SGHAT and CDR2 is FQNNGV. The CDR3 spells CASTINRLNGYTF. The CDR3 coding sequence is TGTGCCAGCACCATCAACAGATTAAATGGCTACACCTTC.

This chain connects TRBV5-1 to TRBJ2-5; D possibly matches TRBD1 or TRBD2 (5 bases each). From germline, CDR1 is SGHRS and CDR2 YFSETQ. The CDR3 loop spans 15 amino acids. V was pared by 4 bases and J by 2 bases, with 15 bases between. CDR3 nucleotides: TGCGCCAGCAGCCTGGCCGGGGCCAGTCAAGAGACCCAGTACTTC. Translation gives CASSLAGASQETQYF.

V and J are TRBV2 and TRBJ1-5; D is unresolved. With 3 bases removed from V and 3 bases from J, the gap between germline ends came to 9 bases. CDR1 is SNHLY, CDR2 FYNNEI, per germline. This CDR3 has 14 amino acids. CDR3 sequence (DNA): TGTGCCAGCAGTGAGTCGCAGAACAATCAGCCCCAGCATTTT. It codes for CASSESQNNQPQHF.

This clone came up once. The CDR3 DNA reads TGTGCCAGCAGCGTAGGAAGGTACGAGCAGTACTTC. It encodes CASSVGRYEQYF. V and J are TRBV7-2 and TRBJ2-7; D ambiguous. Trimming removed 5 bases from V and 4 bases from J, with 9 bases in between. This CDR3 region has 12 residues. CDR1 is SGHTA and CDR2 is FQGNSA in the germline V gene.

Here the CDR3 DNA reads TGTGCCAGCAGTTTATCGCTGGGGGCCGAGCAGTACTTC. Translated, it gives CASSLSLGAEQYF. The chain carries TRBV27 and TRBJ2-7; TRBD1 might be the D (6 bases). This CDR3 has 13 amino acids. Germline CDR1 reads MNHEY; CDR2 reads SMNVEV (reference sequence). V lost 0 bases and J 6 bases, leaving 9 bases between the germline ends.

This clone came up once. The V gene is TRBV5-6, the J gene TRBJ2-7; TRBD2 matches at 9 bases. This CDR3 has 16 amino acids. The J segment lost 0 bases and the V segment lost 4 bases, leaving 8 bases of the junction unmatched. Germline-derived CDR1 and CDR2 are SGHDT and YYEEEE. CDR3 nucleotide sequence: TGTGCCAGCAGCCCAGCGGGGGGAAGAAGCTCCTACGAGCAGTACTTC. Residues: CASSPAGGRSSYEQYF.

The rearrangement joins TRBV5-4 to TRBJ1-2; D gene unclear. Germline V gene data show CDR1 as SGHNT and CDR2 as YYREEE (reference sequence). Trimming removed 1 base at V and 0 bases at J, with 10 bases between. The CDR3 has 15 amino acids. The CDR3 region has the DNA TGTGCCAGCAGCTTGATTGCAGCTACTAACTATGGCTACACCTTC. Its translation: CASSLIAATNYGYTF.